Following are 30 T cell receptor beta chains from one sample sequenced in a study of blood T cell repertoires in COVID-19. Profiling relied on immunoSEQ multiplex PCR, and the TCRdb table lists in-frame clones only, not all of them. Of fewer than 200,000 clones listed, approximately 83% are singletons. The specimen was peripheral blood. These receptors came from an older man with active or convalescent COVID-19.

This chain connects TRBV6-4 to TRBJ2-2, with a weak D call TRBD2 (5 bases). This CDR3 has 13 amino acids. Trimming pared 3 bases from V and 3 bases from J, leaving 5 bases between. The germline gives CDR1 MRHNA, CDR2 SNTAGT. CDR3 sequence: CASSEDYTGELFF. As DNA, the CDR3 is TGTGCCAGCAGTGAGGACTACACCGGGGAGCTGTTTTTT.

This sequence joins TRBV30 and TRBJ2-1; 7 bases align to TRBD2. Germline CDR1 reads GTSNPN; CDR2 reads SVGIG (reference sequence). CDR3 length equals 12 residues. The trim removed 5 bases at V and 5 bases at J, leaving 3 bases unmatched. The CDR3 bases are TGTGCCTGGGCTAGCGGAAACAATGAGCAGTTCTTC. This encodes CAWASGNNEQFF.

This clone has a handful of counts. The chain has TRBV5-1 and TRBJ1-5, with TRBD1 identical over 8 bases. Germline CDR1 SGHRS, CDR2 YFSETQ. This CDR3 is built from 15 residues. The junction had 7 bases not matched to a gene; V was cut back by 2 bases and J by 6 bases. The CDR3 here is CASSFSGGMGQPQHF. The CDR3, as DNA: TGCGCCAGCAGCTTTTCAGGGGGCATGGGTCAGCCCCAGCATTTT.

The V call is TRBV18, the J call TRBJ2-1, with D perhaps TRBD2 (6 bases). The CDR3 loop spans 12 amino acids. Germline lookup yields CDR1 KGHSH and CDR2 LQKENI. Trimming removed 8 bases from V and 6 bases from J, with 11 bases in between. This CDR3 is CASQMGGNEQFF. The CDR3 DNA sequence: TGTGCCAGCCAAATGGGGGGCAATGAGCAGTTCTTC.

The chain has TRBV5-1 and TRBJ2-3; 7 bases map to TRBD2. CDR1 is SGHRS and CDR2 is YFSETQ in the germline V gene. J gave up 2 bases and V 7 bases, and 10 bases lay outside the gene matches. The CDR3 loop spans 15 amino acids. CDR3 loop: CASRPGGGNTDTQYF. The CDR3 DNA reads TGCGCCAGCCGCCCTGGGGGGGGTAACACAGATACGCAGTATTTT.

The chain employs TRBV18 and TRBJ1-2, with a tentative D call TRBD1 (6 bases). The CDR3 consists of 14 residues. The germline gives CDR1 KGHSH, CDR2 LQKENI. V was pared by 5 bases and J by 3 bases, with 13 bases between. This CDR3 is CASSFTGRDYGYTF. The CDR3 DNA sequence: TGTGCCAGCTCATTCACAGGGCGAGACTATGGCTACACCTTC.

This chain joins TRBV11-3 and TRBJ2-1; TRBD2 might be the D (6 bases). This CDR3 spans 17 amino acids. Looked up from germline, CDR1 is SGHNT and CDR2 is YENEEA. With 0 bases removed from V and 5 bases from J, the gap between germline ends came to 17 bases. DNA for the CDR3: TGTGCCAGCAGCTTAGAGGGGTCGGGAGTATTCAACAATGAGCAGTTCTTC. Its translation is CASSLEGSGVFNNEQFF. Filled out from reference TRBV11-3 and TRBJ2-1, the complete variable domain reads EAGVVQSPRYKIIEKKQPVAFWCNPISGHNTLYWYLQNLGQGPELLIRYENEEAVDDSQLPKDRFSAERLKGVDSTLKIQPAELGDSAVYLCASSLEGSGVFNNEQFFGPGTRLTVL.

The table lists this clone with a few counts. The chain employs TRBV7-9 and TRBJ2-7; 11 nucleotides agree with TRBD2. Germline CDR1 reads SEHNR; CDR2 reads FQNEAQ (reference sequence). The V and J ends lost 4 bases and 2 bases, in that order; junction bases with no gene match: 7. The CDR3 runs to 16 residues. In DNA form, the CDR3 reads TGTGCCAGCAGCTCCGGACTAGCGGGCGCTACCTACGAGCAGTACTTC. This codes for CASSSGLAGATYEQYF.

The V gene is TRBV19, the J gene TRBJ2-3; 7 bases align to TRBD1. Germline loops: CDR1 LNHDA, CDR2 SQIVND (reference sequence). J lost 0 bases, V lost 6 bases, and 0 bases had no gene match. This CDR3 is 13 amino acids long. This CDR3 is CASRGQSTDTQYF. As DNA, the CDR3 is TGTGCCAGTAGGGGACAGAGCACAGATACGCAGTATTTT.

In this sample, this clone turned up once. The rearrangement uses TRBV7-9 and TRBJ2-7, with a weak D call TRBD2 (6 bases). V shed 5 bases and J shed 3 bases, with 17 bases lying between them. The CDR3 covers 15 residues. Germline V gene data show CDR1 as SEHNR and CDR2 as FQNEAQ (reference sequence). CDR3 sequence (DNA): TGTGCCAGCAGCCACGACGGGGGAGTCCTCTACGAGCAGTACTTC. It is translated as CASSHDGGVLYEQYF.

This clone came up a few times. The V gene is TRBV19, the J gene TRBJ1-1; 10 nucleotides align to TRBD1. With V trimmed by 3 bases and J by 2 bases, 9 bases remained unmatched. Germline V gene data show CDR1 as LNHDA and CDR2 as SQIVND (reference sequence). The CDR3 extends over 17 amino acids. The CDR3 nucleotides are TGTGCCAGTAGTATGGAGGGGACAGGGGCTGAAAACACTGAAGCTTTCTTT. Translating gives CASSMEGTGAENTEAFF.

This clone was found once. This rearrangement joins TRBV18 to TRBJ1-1; TRBD1 aligns across 8 bases. J gave up 1 base and V 2 bases, and 3 bases lay outside the gene matches. The CDR3 length is 15 residues. CDR1 is KGHSH, CDR2 LQKENI, per germline. CDR3: CASSPWDRPNTEAFF. The CDR3 DNA reads as TGTGCCAGCTCACCATGGGACAGGCCGAACACTGAAGCTTTCTTT.

This sequence joins TRBV10-3 and TRBJ1-1, with 7 bases lining up with TRBD1. V lost 10 bases, J lost 2 bases, and 10 bases stayed unmatched. Germline CDR1 and CDR2: ENHRY and SYGVKD. The CDR3 contains 14 residues. The CDR3 sequence is CATRYGQENTEAFF. The CDR3 region has the DNA TGTGCCACCCGATACGGACAGGAAAACACTGAAGCTTTCTTT.

V gene TRBV7-2 combines with J gene TRBJ1-6; unclear D gene. The germline V gene has CDR1 SGHTA and CDR2 FQGNSA. Trimming removed 5 bases from V and 0 bases from J, with 11 bases in between. The CDR3 extends over 16 amino acids. This CDR3 is CASSIAGSSYNSPLHF. CDR3 nucleotide sequence: TGTGCCAGCAGCATCGCGGGTAGCTCCTATAATTCACCCCTCCACTTT.

The rearrangement joins TRBV29-1 to TRBJ1-1; 9 nucleotides match TRBD1. CDR1 and CDR2 from the germline V gene are SQVTM and ANQGSEA. Germline trimming cut 3 bases from V and 5 bases from J; bases unmatched to any gene: 10. The CDR3 totals 15 residues. CDR3 DNA sequence: TGCAGCGTTGAGGGCTCACAGGGGGCGCGGACTGAAGCTTTCTTT. Protein product: CSVEGSQGARTEAFF.

The chain joins TRBV5-8 to TRBJ2-2; no firm D call. The germline V gene has CDR1 SGHTS and CDR2 YDEGEE. The CDR3 contains 15 residues. Trimming cost V 1 base and J 5 bases, with 12 bases left between them. The CDR3 protein is CASSLRDTGTGELFF. CDR3 in DNA: TGTGCCAGCAGCTTGCGTGACACCGGAACCGGGGAGCTGTTTTTT.

The chain carries TRBV4-3 and TRBJ2-3, with 12 nucleotides matching TRBD2. CDR3 length: 16 residues. V dropped 0 bases and J dropped 4; count of bases not matched to a gene: 2. CDR1 and CDR2 (germline): LGHNA, YSLEER. CDR3 bases: TGCGCCAGCAGCCAAGATCCTAGCGGGGGGGCAGATACGCAGTATTTT. Protein product: CASSQDPSGGADTQYF.

This sequence joins TRBV5-1 and TRBJ2-5, with 10 bases matching TRBD2. The CDR3 covers 16 residues. With V trimmed by 4 bases and J by 2 bases, 8 bases remained unmatched. From germline, CDR1 is SGHRS and CDR2 YFSETQ. The chain's CDR3 is CASSVPGLAFQETQYF. CDR3 bases: TGCGCCAGCAGCGTTCCGGGACTAGCGTTTCAAGAGACCCAGTACTTC.

The chain has TRBV30 and TRBJ1-3; possibly TRBD1 for D (6 bases). Germline CDR1 and CDR2: GTSNPN and SVGIG (reference sequence). CDR3 size: 14 residues. V lost 0 bases, J lost 1 base, and 7 bases lay in between. The CDR3 DNA follows: TGTGCCTGGAGTGTAGGGGGTTCTGGAAACACCATATATTTT. This codes for CAWSVGGSGNTIYF.

This clone was seen only once. J is TRBJ2-1 and V is TRBV7-8; 11 bases are a match to TRBD2. CDR3 length: 16 amino acids. The ends lost 5 bases at V and 0 bases at J; junction bases unmatched: 3. Per germline, CDR1 SGHVS and CDR2 FQNEAQ. This chain's CDR3 is CASSGTSGSSYNEQFF. Written as DNA, the CDR3 is TGTGCCAGCAGCGGCACTAGCGGGAGCTCCTACAATGAGCAGTTCTTC.

This chain uses TRBV4-3 with TRBJ1-2; TRBD1 might be the D (5 bases). The germline gives CDR1 LGHNA, CDR2 YSLEER. The CDR3 has 15 residues. V was shortened by 4 bases and J by 7 bases, with 19 bases between the two germline ends. The CDR3 nucleotides are TGCGCCAGCAGCCTAGGGGCCAGCCCCTCGGGTGGCTACACCTTC. It is translated as CASSLGASPSGGYTF.

The rearrangement uses TRBV28 and TRBJ1-2; 11 bases fit TRBD1. With 4 bases clipped from V and 6 bases from J, the junction kept 4 bases outside the gene matches. The germline V gene encodes CDR1 MDHEN and CDR2 SYDVKM. This CDR3 contains 14 residues. The CDR3 region is CASSSGQGANGYTF. CDR3 nucleotide sequence: TGTGCCAGCAGTTCCGGACAGGGGGCAAATGGCTACACCTTC.

This clone occurred once. The chain joins TRBV28 to TRBJ2-3; TRBD2 agrees at 8 bases. Germline V gene lookup returns CDR1 MDHEN and CDR2 SYDVKM. This CDR3 is built from 13 residues. The junction had 5 bases not matched to a gene; V was cut back by 7 bases and J by 5 bases. CDR3 coding DNA: TGTGCCAGCAAGGCGGGAGGTATAGATACGCAGTATTTT. This translates into CASKAGGIDTQYF.

About this clone itself: Other DNA sequences in the same sample also yield this CDR3. The chain is built from TRBV7-2 and TRBJ2-7; D is possibly TRBD2 (6 bases). This CDR3 has 14 amino acids. CDR1 is SGHTA, CDR2 FQGNSA, per germline. The V gene lost 3 bases and the J gene lost 0 bases, with 9 bases spanning the gap. In DNA form, the CDR3 reads TGTGCCAGCAGCTTGGGCGGGGCCTCCTACGAGCAGTACTTC. This translates into CASSLGGASYEQYF.

The chain is built from TRBV14 and TRBJ1-6, with D possibly being TRBD1 (5 bases). This CDR3 is built from 17 residues. V gave up 0 bases and J gave up 3 bases, with 12 bases separating them. Germline loops: CDR1 SGHDN, CDR2 FVKESK. The CDR3 sequence: CASSQDILGLYNSPLHF. CDR3 nucleotide sequence: TGTGCCAGCAGCCAAGATATATTGGGACTCTATAATTCACCCCTCCACTTT.

The V call is TRBV18, the J call TRBJ2-2; possibly TRBD1 for D (5 bases). Trimming pared 3 bases from V and 5 bases from J, leaving 16 bases between. The germline V gene encodes CDR1 KGHSH and CDR2 LQKENI. The CDR3 consists of 16 residues. The CDR3 loop is CASSPPPRVLTGELFF. The CDR3 DNA follows: TGTGCCAGCTCACCGCCCCCCAGGGTCCTTACCGGGGAGCTGTTTTTT.

The rearrangement uses TRBV6-5 and TRBJ1-2; 9 bases fit TRBD1. The CDR3 loop spans 15 amino acids. J gave up 5 bases and V 6 bases, and 10 bases lay outside the gene matches. Germline V gene lookup returns CDR1 MNHEY and CDR2 SVGAGI. The CDR3 sequence: CASRQPGQGAYGYTF. The CDR3 bases are TGTGCCAGCAGACAGCCGGGACAGGGTGCATATGGCTACACCTTC.

The chain has TRBV29-1 and TRBJ1-5; 9 bases fit TRBD1. The CDR3 has 13 amino acids. The junction had 3 bases not matched to a gene; V was cut back by 6 bases and J by 3 bases. Per the germline V gene, CDR1 is SQVTM and CDR2 is ANQGSEA. The CDR3 sequence is CSVGQGNNQPQHF. The CDR3 DNA follows: TGCAGCGTCGGACAGGGGAACAATCAGCCCCAGCATTTT.

In DNA form, the CDR3 reads TGTGCCAGCAGTTGGAGGGGGGACTACTACGAGCAGTACTTC. Encoded protein: CASSWRGDYYEQYF. The gene calls are TRBV28 and TRBJ2-7, with a weak D call TRBD2 (7 bases). Germline assignment: CDR1 MDHEN and CDR2 SYDVKM. CDR3 length: 14 amino acids. Deletions cut 4 bases from V and 3 bases from J, with 13 bases between.

The chain is built from TRBV6-6 and TRBJ1-5, with unresolved D. Trimming left V 5 bases short and J 0 bases short, with 14 bases between. Germline CDR1 reads MNHNY; CDR2 reads SVGAGI (reference sequence). CDR3 size: 16 residues. The CDR3 nucleotides read TGTGCCAGCAGTCCGAACCTAGCCCCTAGCAATCAGCCCCAGCATTTT. Encoded protein: CASSPNLAPSNQPQHF.